This is a list of T cell receptor beta chains from one sample in a study of technical replicates of blood from a few donors. Clones were read by immunoSEQ multiplex PCR, and TCRdb kept only the in-frame ones, dropping some. Among about 82,000 clones listed, 96% were seen once. Sequencing was done on a sample of T cells isolated from PBMCs. The receptors shown here come from a human donor in good health. The conserved cysteine and the conserved F or W are not part of the CDR3 here. The order of the fields is J gene, V gene, CDR3 protein.

J: TRBJ1-1
V: TRBV4-1
CDR3: ASSPQDRLKEAF

J: TRBJ2-1
V: TRBV7-2
CDR3: ASSLFNNEQF

J: TRBJ2-5
V: TRBV19
CDR3: ASSMTRDETQY

J: TRBJ1-5
V: TRBV4-1
CDR3: ASSQEPSIIRQGVMGNQPQH

J: TRBJ1-5
V: TRBV27
CDR3: ASSPGQVKPQH

J: TRBJ2-7
V: TRBV27
CDR3: ASSPGRGHPYEQY

J: TRBJ2-7
V: TRBV14
CDR3: ASSQVGGNYEQY

J: TRBJ1-2
V: TRBV29-1
CDR3: SVNQGPRGSYGYT

J: TRBJ2-7
V: TRBV5-6
CDR3: ASSSRQGSRYEQY

J: TRBJ2-7
V: TRBV5-3
CDR3: ARSLTGAPYEQY

J: TRBJ1-1
V: TRBV6-1
CDR3: ATGTGNTEAF

J: TRBJ2-3
V: TRBV4-2
CDR3: ASSQVGGETDTQY

J: TRBJ1-1
V: TRBV2
CDR3: ASSESPARGTEAF

J: TRBJ1-1
V: TRBV2
CDR3: ASSDPGLLVNTEAF

J: TRBJ2-6
V: TRBV12-5
CDR3: ASGLDSGTRSFSGANVLT

J: TRBJ2-7
V: TRBV7-3
CDR3: ASSRQAGANYEQY

J: TRBJ2-5
V: TRBV5-1
CDR3: ASSLYQETQY

J: TRBJ1-1
V: TRBV6-1
CDR3: VSGHVNTEAF

J: TRBJ1-1
V: TRBV27
CDR3: ASSTTGFGNTEAF

J: TRBJ2-6
V: TRBV28
CDR3: ASSAPRTGISSGANVLT

J: TRBJ1-3
V: TRBV6-1
CDR3: ASSVDRGGNTIY

J: TRBJ1-5
V: TRBV7-9
CDR3: ASSSGGGPQH

J: TRBJ1-2
V: TRBV30
CDR3: AWSMNRDNGYT

J: TRBJ1-1
V: TRBV7-3
CDR3: ASSPGHSAGGTEAF

J: TRBJ2-2
V: TRBV29-1
CDR3: SVGTGTGATGELF

J: TRBJ1-1
V: TRBV19
CDR3: ASSLGTDEAF

J: TRBJ2-7
V: TRBV5-1
CDR3: ASSLTGYEQY

J: TRBJ2-1
V: TRBV5-3
CDR3: ARIDGASGAPYNEQF

J: TRBJ2-7
V: TRBV5-4
CDR3: ASSQTSPYEQY

J: TRBJ2-3
V: TRBV4-1
CDR3: ASSYMNRDSPDTQY

J: TRBJ1-3
V: TRBV9
CDR3: ASSVEGGSGNTIY

J: TRBJ2-1
V: TRBV11-3
CDR3: ASSLDFHNEQF

J: TRBJ2-5
V: TRBV12-5
CDR3: ASGLDSSETQY

J: TRBJ1-2
V: TRBV5-4
CDR3: ASSLAGGLGYT

J: TRBJ2-7
V: TRBV4-1
CDR3: ASSLGQRELYEQY

J: TRBJ2-7
V: TRBV28
CDR3: ASSLYSSREQY

J: TRBJ2-5
V: TRBV5-1
CDR3: ASSREIGETQY

J: TRBJ2-7
V: TRBV2
CDR3: ASSEEVRSYEQY

J: TRBJ2-7
V: TRBV29-1
CDR3: SVGLAGKEQY

J: TRBJ2-7
V: TRBV6-6
CDR3: ASSYSILASYEQY

J: TRBJ1-2
V: TRBV30
CDR3: AWTGNWVGYT

J: TRBJ2-3
V: TRBV27
CDR3: ASSFLPGQGADTQY

J: TRBJ2-1
V: TRBV5-1
CDR3: ASTSGHTYNEQF

J: TRBJ1-2
V: TRBV4-1
CDR3: ASSQDEEQFYGYT

J: TRBJ1-5
V: TRBV6-1
CDR3: ASKGVGNQPQH

J: TRBJ1-2
V: TRBV7-2
CDR3: ASGTNRAPYGYT

J: TRBJ1-5
V: TRBV28
CDR3: ASSSSTGAPRAQH

J: TRBJ2-1
V: TRBV30
CDR3: AWRLVYDEQF

J: TRBJ1-1
V: TRBV29-1
CDR3: SVDRQGLNTEAF

J: TRBJ2-7
V: TRBV27
CDR3: ASSFQPEGHLSYEQY

J: TRBJ2-1
V: TRBV9
CDR3: ASSPGLAGGVRYNEQF

J: TRBJ1-4
V: TRBV2
CDR3: ASSDPGQTNEKLF